This note documents a single T cell receptor (beta chain) sequence. V was clipped by 3 bases and J by 3 bases; unmatched bases: 5. The germline gives CDR1 LNHDA, CDR2 SQIVND (reference sequence). The CDR3 loop spans 15 amino acids. Some clones are missing from TCRdb's copy, which holds only in-frame ones; the method was immunoSEQ multiplex PCR. The sample records about 75,000 clones, 89% being singletons. This sample was taken from a study of T cell changes during pregnancy in multiple sclerosis. The genes are TRBV19 and TRBJ2-1; 7 nucleotides align to TRBD2. This specimen consisted of peripheral blood, obtained in the first trimester of pregnancy. This sequence originates from a female donor in good health, enrolled as a control in a pregnancy study. This CDR3 is CASSMSWTSYNEQFF. CDR3 nucleotides: TGTGCCAGTAGTATGTCCTGGACTAGCTACAATGAGCAGTTCTTC.